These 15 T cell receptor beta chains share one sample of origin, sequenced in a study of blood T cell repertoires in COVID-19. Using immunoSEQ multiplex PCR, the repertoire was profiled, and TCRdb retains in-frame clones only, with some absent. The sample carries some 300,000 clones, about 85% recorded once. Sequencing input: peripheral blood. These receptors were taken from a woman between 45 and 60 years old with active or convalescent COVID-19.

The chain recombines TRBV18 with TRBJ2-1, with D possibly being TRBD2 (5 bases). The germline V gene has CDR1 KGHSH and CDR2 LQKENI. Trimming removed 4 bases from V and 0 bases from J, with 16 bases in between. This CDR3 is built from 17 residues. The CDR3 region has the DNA TGTGCCAGCTCACAGGACCTAGCTGTGAGCTCCTACAATGAGCAGTTCTTC. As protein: CASSQDLAVSSYNEQFF.

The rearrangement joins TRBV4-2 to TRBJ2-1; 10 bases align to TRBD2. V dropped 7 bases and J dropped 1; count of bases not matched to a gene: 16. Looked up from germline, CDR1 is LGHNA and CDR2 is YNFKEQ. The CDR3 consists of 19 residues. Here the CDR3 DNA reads TGTGCCAGCACCCAGACCCGGCTAGCGGGAGATTTATCCTACAATGAGCAGTTCTTC. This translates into CASTQTRLAGDLSYNEQFF.

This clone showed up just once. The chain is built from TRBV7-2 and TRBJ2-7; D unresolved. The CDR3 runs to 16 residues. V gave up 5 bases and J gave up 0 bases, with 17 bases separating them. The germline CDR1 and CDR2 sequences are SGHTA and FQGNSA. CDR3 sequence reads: CASSLADTRTSYEQYF. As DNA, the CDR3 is TGTGCCAGCAGCCTCGCCGACACCCGAACCTCCTACGAGCAGTACTTC.

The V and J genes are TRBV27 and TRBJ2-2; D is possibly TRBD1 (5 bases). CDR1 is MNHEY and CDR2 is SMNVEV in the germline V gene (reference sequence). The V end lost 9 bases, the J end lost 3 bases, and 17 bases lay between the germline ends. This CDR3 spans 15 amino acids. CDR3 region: CASRQLSLDTGELFF. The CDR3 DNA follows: TGTGCCAGTCGACAGCTTTCTCTGGACACCGGGGAGCTGTTTTTT.

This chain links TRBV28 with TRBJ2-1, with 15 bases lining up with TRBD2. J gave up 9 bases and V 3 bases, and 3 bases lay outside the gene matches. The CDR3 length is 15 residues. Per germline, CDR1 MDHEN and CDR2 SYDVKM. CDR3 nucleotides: TGTGCCAGCAGTTTGTGGACTAGCGGGAGGGTTGAGCAGTTCTTC. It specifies CASSLWTSGRVEQFF. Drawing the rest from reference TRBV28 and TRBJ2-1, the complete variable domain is DVKVTQSSRYLVKRTGEKVFLECVQDMDHENMFWYRQDPGLGLRLIYFSYDVKMKEKGDIPEGYSVSREKKERFSLILESASTNQTSMYLCASSLWTSGRVEQFFGPGTRLTVL.

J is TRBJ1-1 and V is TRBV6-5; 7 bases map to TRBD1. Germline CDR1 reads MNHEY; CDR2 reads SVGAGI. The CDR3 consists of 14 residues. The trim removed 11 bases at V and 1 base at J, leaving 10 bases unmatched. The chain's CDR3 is CASSGTVPNTEAFF. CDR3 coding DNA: TGTGCCTCTTCCGGGACAGTTCCGAACACTGAAGCTTTCTTT.

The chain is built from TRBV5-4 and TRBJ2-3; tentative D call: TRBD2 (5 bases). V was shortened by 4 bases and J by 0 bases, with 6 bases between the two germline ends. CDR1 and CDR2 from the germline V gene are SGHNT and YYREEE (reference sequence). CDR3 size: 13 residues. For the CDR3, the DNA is TGTGCCAGCAGCGGCGGGAGCACAGATACGCAGTATTTT. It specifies CASSGGSTDTQYF.

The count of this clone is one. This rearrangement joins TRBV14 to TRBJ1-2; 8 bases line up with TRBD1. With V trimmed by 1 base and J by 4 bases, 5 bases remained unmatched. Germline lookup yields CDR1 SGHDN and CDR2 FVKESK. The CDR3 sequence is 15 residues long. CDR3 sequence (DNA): TGTGCCAGCAGCCAAGTGACAGGGGCAGGCTATGGCTACACCTTC. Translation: CASSQVTGAGYGYTF. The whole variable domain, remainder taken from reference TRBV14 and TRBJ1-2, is EAGVTQFPSHSVIEKGQTVTLRCDPISGHDNLYWYRRVMGKEIKFLLHFVKESKQDESGMPNNRFLAERTGGTYSTLKVQPAELEDSGVYFCASSQVTGAGYGYTFGSGTRLTVV.

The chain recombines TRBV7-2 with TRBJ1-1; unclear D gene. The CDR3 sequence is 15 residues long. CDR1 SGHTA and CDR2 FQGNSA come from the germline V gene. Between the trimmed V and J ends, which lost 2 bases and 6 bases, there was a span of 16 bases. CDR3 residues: CASSLRQPAVSEAFF. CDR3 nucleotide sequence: TGTGCCAGCAGCTTAAGGCAGCCAGCGGTCTCTGAAGCTTTCTTT. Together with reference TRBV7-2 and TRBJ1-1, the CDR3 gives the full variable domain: GAGVSQSPSNKVTEKGKDVELRCDPISGHTALYWYRQSLGQGLEFLIYFQGNSAPDKSGLPSDRFSAERTGGSVSTLTIQRTQQEDSAVYLCASSLRQPAVSEAFFGQGTRLTVV.

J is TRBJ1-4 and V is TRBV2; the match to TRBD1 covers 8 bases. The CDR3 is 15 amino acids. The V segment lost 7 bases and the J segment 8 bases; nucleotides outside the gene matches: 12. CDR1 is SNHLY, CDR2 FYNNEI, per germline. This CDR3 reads CASIGRTGTREKLFF. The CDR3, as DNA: TGTGCCAGCATAGGAAGGACAGGGACGAGGGAAAAACTGTTTTTT.

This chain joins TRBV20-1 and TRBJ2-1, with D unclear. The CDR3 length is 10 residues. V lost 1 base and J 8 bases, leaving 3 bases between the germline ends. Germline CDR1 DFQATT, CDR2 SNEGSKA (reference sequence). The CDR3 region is CSARVDEQFF. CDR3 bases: TGCAGTGCTAGAGTAGATGAGCAGTTCTTC.

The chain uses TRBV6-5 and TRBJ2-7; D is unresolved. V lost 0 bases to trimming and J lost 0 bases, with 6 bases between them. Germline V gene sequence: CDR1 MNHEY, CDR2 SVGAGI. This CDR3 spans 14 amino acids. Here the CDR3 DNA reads TGTGCCAGCAGTTACTCGAGCTTCTCCTACGAGCAGTACTTC. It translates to CASSYSSFSYEQYF.

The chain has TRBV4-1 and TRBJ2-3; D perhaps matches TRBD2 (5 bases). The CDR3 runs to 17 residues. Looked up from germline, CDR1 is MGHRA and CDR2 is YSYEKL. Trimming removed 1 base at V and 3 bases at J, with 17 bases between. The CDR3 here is CASSQAGLALKTDTQYF. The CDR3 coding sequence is TGCGCCAGCAGCCAAGCGGGGTTAGCCCTAAAGACAGATACGCAGTATTTT.

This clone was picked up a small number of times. CDR3 sequence reads: CASSLTPRGTEAFF. CDR3 sequence (DNA): TGTGCCAGCAGCCTGACCCCAAGGGGCACTGAAGCTTTCTTT. V and J are TRBV7-8 and TRBJ1-1; maybe TRBD1 (5 bases). There are 14 residues in the CDR3. The germline V gene encodes CDR1 SGHVS and CDR2 FQNEAQ. The ends were cut back, 5 bases at V and 4 bases at J, with 14 bases in the middle.

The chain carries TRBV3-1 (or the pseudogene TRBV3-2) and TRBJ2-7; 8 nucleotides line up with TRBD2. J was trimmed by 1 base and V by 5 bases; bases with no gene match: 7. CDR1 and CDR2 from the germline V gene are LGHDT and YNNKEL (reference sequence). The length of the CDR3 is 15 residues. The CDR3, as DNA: TGTGCCAGCAGCTCGGACGTAGCGGGGTCCTACGAGCAGTACTTC. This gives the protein CASSSDVAGSYEQYF.